Listed here is a single T cell receptor (beta chain). Its antigen is undetermined. This sample was included in a study of T cell responses to AZD1222 COVID-19 vaccine. Regarding the study as a whole: After the peak T cell response, and only then, were repertoires sampled.

V lost 1 base, J lost 1 base, and 4 bases lay in between. The CDR3 extends over 14 amino acids. The germline V gene encodes CDR1 SGHAT and CDR2 FQNNGV. The assay was immunoSEQ multiplex PCR, and TCRdb's table has in-frame clones only and misses some. Among 120,000 to 150,000 clones listed, 89% were seen once. The sequenced sample was peripheral blood, obtained on day 0 of AZD1222 vaccination. The receptor was derived from an adult in good health. V gene TRBV11-2 combines with J gene TRBJ1-4; no firm D call. CDR3 residues: CASSLGQTNEKLFF. DNA of the CDR3: TGTGCCAGCAGCTTAGGGCAAACTAATGAAAAACTGTTTTTT.